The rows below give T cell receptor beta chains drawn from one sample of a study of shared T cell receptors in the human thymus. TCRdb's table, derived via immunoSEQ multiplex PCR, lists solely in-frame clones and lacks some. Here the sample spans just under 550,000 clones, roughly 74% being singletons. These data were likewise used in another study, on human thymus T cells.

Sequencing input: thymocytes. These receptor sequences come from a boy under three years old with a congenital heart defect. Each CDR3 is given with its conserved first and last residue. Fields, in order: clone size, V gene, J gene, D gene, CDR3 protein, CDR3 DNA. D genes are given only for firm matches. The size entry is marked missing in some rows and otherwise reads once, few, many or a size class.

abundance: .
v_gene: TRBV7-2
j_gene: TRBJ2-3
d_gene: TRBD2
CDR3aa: CASSLARLAGFTDTQYF
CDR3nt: TGTGCCAGCAGCTTAGCCAGACTAGCGGGGTTCACAGATACGCAGTATTTT

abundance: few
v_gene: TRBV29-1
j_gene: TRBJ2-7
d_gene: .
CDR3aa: CSVAGTTSYEQYF
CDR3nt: TGCAGCGTTGCTGGCACAACCTCCTACGAGCAGTACTTC

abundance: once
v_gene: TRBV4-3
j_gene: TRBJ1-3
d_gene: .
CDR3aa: CASSQERGRDSYGNTIYF
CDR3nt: TGCGCCAGCAGCCAAGAAAGGGGAAGGGACTCGTACGGAAACACCATATATTTT

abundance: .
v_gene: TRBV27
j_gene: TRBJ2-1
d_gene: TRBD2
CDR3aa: CASGGIGNEQFF
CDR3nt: TGTGCCTCGGGAGGGATAGGGAATGAGCAGTTCTTC

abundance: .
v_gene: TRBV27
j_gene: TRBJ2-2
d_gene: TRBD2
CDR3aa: CASSPHSTSGRAMNTGELFF
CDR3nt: TGTGCCAGCAGTCCCCACTCGACTAGCGGGAGGGCCATGAACACCGGGGAGCTGTTTTTT

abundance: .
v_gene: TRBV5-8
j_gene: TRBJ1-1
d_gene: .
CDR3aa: CASSLVAPTGYYTEAFF
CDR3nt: TGTGCCAGCAGCTTGGTTGCCCCTACAGGATATTACACTGAAGCTTTCTTT

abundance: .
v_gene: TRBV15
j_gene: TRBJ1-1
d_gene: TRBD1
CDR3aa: CATSRDGRTGDTEAFF
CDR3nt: TGTGCCACCAGCAGAGACGGTAGGACAGGGGACACTGAAGCTTTCTTT

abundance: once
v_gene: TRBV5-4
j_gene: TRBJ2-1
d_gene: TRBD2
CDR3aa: CASSSRPGLASHNEQFF
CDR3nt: TGTGCCAGCAGCTCACGTCCGGGACTAGCGTCGCACAATGAGCAGTTCTTC

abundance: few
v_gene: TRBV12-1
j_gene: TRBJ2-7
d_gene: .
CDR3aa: CASSLGTSGATYEQYF
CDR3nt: TGTGCCAGCAGCTTGGGGACTAGCGGGGCAACTTACGAGCAGTACTTC

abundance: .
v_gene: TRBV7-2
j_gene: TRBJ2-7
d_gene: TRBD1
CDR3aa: CASSSVRTGNPEQYF
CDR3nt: TGTGCCAGCAGCTCAGTTCGGACAGGGAACCCCGAGCAGTACTTC

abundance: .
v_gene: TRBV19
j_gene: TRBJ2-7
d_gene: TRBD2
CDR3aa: CASSIGGRGEQYF
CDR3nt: TGTGCCAGTAGTATAGGTGGGAGGGGCGAGCAGTACTTC

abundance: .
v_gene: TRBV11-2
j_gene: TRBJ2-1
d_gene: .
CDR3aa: CASSLDLARQDLGNEQFF
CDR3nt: TGTGCCAGCAGCTTAGATCTCGCCAGACAGGACCTGGGCAATGAGCAGTTCTTC

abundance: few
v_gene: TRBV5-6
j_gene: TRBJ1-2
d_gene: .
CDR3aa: CASSSRREVGYGYTF
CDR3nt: TGTGCCAGCAGCTCGAGAAGGGAGGTCGGCTATGGCTACACCTTC

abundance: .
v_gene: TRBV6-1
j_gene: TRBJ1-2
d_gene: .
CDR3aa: CASSALKRGPSPVYGYTF
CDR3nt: TGTGCCAGCAGTGCCTTGAAGCGGGGACCCAGTCCTGTCTATGGCTACACCTTC

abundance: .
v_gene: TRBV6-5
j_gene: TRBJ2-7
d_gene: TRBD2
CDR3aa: CASSTSGSGYEQYF
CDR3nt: TGTGCCAGCAGTACCAGCGGGAGTGGTTACGAGCAGTACTTC

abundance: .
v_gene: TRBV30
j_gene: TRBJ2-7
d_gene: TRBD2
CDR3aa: CAWSVPLSSAGGPGPVSYEQYF
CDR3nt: TGTGCCTGGAGTGTCCCCCTTTCGAGCGCGGGAGGACCAGGCCCGGTCTCCTACGAGCAGTACTTC

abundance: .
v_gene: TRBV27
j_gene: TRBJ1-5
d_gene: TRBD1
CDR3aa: CASSDRGHQPQHF
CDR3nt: TGTGCCAGCAGCGACAGGGGACATCAGCCCCAGCATTTT

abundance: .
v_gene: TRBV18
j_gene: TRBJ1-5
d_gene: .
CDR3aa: CASSNRGEYSNQPQHF
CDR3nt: TGTGCCAGCTCAAACCGGGGGGAGTATAGCAATCAGCCCCAGCATTTT

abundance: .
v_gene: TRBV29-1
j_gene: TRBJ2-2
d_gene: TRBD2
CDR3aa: CSVEKARTSATTCTGELFF
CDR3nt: TGCAGCGTTGAAAAGGCACGGACTAGCGCCACAACCTGCACCGGGGAGCTGTTTTTT

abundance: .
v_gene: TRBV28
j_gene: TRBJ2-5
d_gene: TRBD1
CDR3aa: CASRRTGDGETQYF
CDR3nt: TGTGCCAGCAGGCGGACAGGGGATGGGGAGACCCAGTACTTC

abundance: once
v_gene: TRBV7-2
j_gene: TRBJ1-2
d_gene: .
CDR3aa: CASSLAHSYTF
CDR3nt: TGTGCCAGCAGCTTAGCACATAGCTACACCTTC

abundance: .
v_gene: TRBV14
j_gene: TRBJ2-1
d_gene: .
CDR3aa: CASSQEGTYSYNEQFF
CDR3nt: TGTGCCAGCAGCCAAGAGGGCACCTACTCCTACAATGAGCAGTTCTTC

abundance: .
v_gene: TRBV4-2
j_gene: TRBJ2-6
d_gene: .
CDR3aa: CASSQDGVGGSGANVLTF
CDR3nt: TGTGCCAGCAGCCAGGATGGGGTAGGGGGCTCTGGGGCCAACGTCCTGACTTTC

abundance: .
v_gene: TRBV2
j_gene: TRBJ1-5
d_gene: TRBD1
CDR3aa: CASSKQGEGNQPQHF
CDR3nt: TGTGCCAGCAGTAAACAGGGGGAGGGCAATCAGCCCCAGCATTTT

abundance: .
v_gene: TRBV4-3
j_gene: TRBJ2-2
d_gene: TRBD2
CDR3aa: CASSLFSGMNTGELFF
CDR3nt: TGCGCCAGCAGCCTATTTAGCGGGATGAACACCGGGGAGCTGTTTTTT

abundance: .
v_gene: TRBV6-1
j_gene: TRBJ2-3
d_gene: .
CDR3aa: CASSEYRLAADTQYF
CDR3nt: TGTGCCAGCAGTGAATATCGGCTAGCAGCAGATACGCAGTATTTT

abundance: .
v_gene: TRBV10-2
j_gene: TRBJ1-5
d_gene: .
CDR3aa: CASSQMGGCNQPQHF
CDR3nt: TGCGCCAGCAGTCAAATGGGAGGCTGCAATCAGCCCCAGCATTTT

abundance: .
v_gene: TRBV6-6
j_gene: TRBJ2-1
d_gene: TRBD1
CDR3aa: CASSPMNWDRGNEQFF
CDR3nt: TGTGCCAGCAGCCCGATGAACTGGGACAGGGGCAATGAGCAGTTCTTC

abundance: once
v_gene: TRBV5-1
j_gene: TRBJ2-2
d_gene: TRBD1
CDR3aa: CASSPTGAGELFF
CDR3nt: TGCGCCAGCAGCCCTACAGGGGCCGGGGAGCTGTTTTTT

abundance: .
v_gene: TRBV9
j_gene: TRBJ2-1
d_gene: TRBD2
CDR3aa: CASSVRAGAYNEQFF
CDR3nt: TGTGCCAGCAGCGTTAGAGCGGGAGCCTACAATGAGCAGTTCTTC

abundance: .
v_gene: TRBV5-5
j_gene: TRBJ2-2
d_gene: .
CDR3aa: CATSSDSTNTGELFF
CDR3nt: TGTGCCACCTCGAGCGACAGCACGAACACCGGGGAGCTGTTTTTT

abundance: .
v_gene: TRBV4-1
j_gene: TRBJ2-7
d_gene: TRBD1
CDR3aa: CASSPGAGGREAYEQYF
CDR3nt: TGCGCCAGCAGCCCTGGGGCAGGGGGAAGAGAGGCCTACGAGCAGTACTTC

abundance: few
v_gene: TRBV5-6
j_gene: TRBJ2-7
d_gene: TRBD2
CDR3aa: CASSPGLAGPPREQYF
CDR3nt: TGTGCCAGCAGCCCGGGACTAGCGGGCCCCCCCCGCGAGCAGTACTTC

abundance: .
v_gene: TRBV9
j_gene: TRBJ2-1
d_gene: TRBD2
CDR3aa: CASSVHPTSGSGNEQFF
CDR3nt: TGTGCCAGCAGCGTTCACCCGACTAGCGGGAGTGGGAATGAGCAGTTCTTC

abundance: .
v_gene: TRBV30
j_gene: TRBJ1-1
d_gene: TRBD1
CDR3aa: CAWSVGQMNTEAFF
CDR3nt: TGTGCCTGGAGTGTGGGACAGATGAACACTGAAGCTTTCTTT

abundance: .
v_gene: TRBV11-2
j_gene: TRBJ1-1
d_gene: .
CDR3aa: CASSAPGTGNTEAFF
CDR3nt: TGTGCCAGCAGCGCGCCAGGGACTGGGAACACTGAAGCTTTCTTT

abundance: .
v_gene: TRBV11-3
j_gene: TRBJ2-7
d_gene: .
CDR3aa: CASSGTFQGKNSYEQYF
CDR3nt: TGTGCCAGCAGCGGTACTTTTCAGGGCAAGAACTCCTACGAGCAGTACTTC